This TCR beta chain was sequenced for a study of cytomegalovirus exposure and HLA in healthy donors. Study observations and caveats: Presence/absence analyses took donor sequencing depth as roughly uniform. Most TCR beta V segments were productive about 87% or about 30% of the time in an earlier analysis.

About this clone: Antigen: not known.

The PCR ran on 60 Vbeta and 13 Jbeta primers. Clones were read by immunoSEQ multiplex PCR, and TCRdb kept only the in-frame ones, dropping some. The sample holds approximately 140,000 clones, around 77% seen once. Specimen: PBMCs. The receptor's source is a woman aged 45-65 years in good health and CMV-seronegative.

The CDR3 loop is CASSYVGPGNTIYF. The CDR3, as DNA: TGTGCCAGCAGTTACGTGGGGCCTGGAAACACCATATATTTT. This rearrangement joins TRBV6-5 to TRBJ1-3; TRBD1 is a possible D gene (5 bases). The ends were cut back, 2 bases at V and 2 bases at J, with 7 bases in the middle. Looked up from germline, CDR1 is MNHEY and CDR2 is SVGAGI. The CDR3 length is 14 residues.